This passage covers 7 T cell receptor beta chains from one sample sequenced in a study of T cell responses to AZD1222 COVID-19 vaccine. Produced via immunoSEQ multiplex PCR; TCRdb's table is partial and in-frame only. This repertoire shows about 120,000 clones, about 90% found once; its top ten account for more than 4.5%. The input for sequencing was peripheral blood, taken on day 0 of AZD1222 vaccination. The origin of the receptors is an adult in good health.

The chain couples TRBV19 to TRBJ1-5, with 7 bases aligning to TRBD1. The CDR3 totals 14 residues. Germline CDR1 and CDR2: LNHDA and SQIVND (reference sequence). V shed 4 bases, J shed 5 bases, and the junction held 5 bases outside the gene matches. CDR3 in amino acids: CASSRQGRHQPQHF. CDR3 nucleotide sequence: TGTGCCAGTAGTAGACAGGGTCGCCATCAGCCCCAGCATTTT.

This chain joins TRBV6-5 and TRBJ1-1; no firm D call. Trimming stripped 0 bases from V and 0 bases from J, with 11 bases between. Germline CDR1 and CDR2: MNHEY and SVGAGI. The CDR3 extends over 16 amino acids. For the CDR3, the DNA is TGTGCCAGCAGTTACTCCCCGGGAATAGTGAACACTGAAGCTTTCTTT. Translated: CASSYSPGIVNTEAFF.

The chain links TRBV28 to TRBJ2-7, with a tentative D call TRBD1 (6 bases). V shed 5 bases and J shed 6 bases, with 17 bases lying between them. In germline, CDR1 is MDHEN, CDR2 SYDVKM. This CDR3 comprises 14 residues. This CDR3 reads CASSRPTGMREQYF. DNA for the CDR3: TGTGCCAGCAGTCGACCAACAGGGATGCGCGAGCAGTACTTC.

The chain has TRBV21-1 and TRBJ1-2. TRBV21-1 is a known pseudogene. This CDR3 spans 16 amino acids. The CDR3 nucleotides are TGTGCCAGCAGCAAATCCTCGGGGGGCCGGGACTATGGCTACACCTTC. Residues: CASSKSSGGRDYGYTF.

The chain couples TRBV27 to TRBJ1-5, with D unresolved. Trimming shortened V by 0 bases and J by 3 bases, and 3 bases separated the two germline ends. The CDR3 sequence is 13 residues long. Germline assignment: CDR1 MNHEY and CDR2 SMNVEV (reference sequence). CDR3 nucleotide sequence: TGTGCCAGCAGTTTATCCTACAATCAGCCCCAGCATTTT. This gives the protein CASSLSYNQPQHF.

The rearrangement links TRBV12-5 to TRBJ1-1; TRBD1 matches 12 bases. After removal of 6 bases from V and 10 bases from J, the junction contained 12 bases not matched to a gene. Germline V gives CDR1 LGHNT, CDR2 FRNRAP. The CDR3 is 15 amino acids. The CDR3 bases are TGTGCTAGTGGGACGGCCGGGACAGGGGGCTTTAGAGCTTTCTTT. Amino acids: CASGTAGTGGFRAFF.

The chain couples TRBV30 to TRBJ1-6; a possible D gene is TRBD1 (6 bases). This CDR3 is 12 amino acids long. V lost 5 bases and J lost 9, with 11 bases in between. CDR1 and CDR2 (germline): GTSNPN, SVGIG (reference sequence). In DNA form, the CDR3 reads TGTGCCTGGGACGCAGGGGCTTCACCCCTCCACTTT. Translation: CAWDAGASPLHF.